This TCR beta chain was sequenced in a study of shared clonotypes between healthy human individuals. Study-wide context: CD4 naive cells filled three plates per donor, CD4 memory three, CD8 naive two and CD8 memory one.

Germline lookup yields CDR1 MGHDK and CDR2 SYGVNS. The V gene end was trimmed by 4 bases and the J gene end by 5 bases; junction bases not matched to a gene: 5. The CDR3 is made up of 14 amino acids. Deep-level running was used for the assay. Each sorted subset replicate got 200 ng genomic DNA, 25,000 to 30,000 genomes. Profiled with immunoSEQ multiplex PCR; TCRdb holds only in-frame clones, not every one. This table holds some 1 million clones, around 74% found once. What was sequenced was memory CD4+ T cells sorted from blood. Regarding subset: CD45RA-negative fraction. The chain has TRBV25-1 and TRBJ1-5; 7 nucleotides line up with TRBD1. The source of this sequence is a man younger than 30 in good health. DNA for the CDR3: TGTGCCAGCAGTGGGGGGACAGCTTATCAGCCCCAGCATTTT. Protein: CASSGGTAYQPQHF. The complete variable domain, with remaining parts taken from reference TRBV25-1 and TRBJ1-5, reads EADIYQTPRYLVIGTGKKITLECSQTMGHDKMYWYQQDPGMELHLIHYSYGVNSTEKGDLSSESTVSRIRTEHFPLTLESARPSHTSQYLCASSGGTAYQPQHFGDGTRLSIL.